The text below deals with one T cell receptor beta chain. The target antigen is unknown. Average productive template count per sample was about 42,000. Assay: immunoSEQ multiplex PCR; the TCRdb copy retains only in-frame clones and omits some. The sample holds about 2,300 clones, about 70% seen once. The CDR3 extends over 13 amino acids. CDR1 and CDR2 (germline): SEHNR, FQNEAQ (reference sequence). The germline V and J ends were trimmed by 4 bases and 0 bases, with 6 bases remaining between them. The sample belongs to a study of STAT3 mutations in large granular lymphocyte leukemia. Findings of the study overall: Every T-cell large granular lymphocyte leukemia patient had at least one immunodominant TCR beta clonotype.

The clonotype was recovered from a woman aged 50 to 65 with T-cell large granular lymphocyte leukemia. Some clones in this sample may be carry-over from other donors' samples. What was sequenced was peripheral blood mononuclear cells. The rearrangement uses TRBV7-9 and TRBJ2-5; D is ambiguous. The CDR3 protein is CASSSSNQETQYF. The CDR3 DNA is TGTGCCAGCAGCTCCTCCAACCAAGAGACCCAGTACTTC.